This is a list of T cell receptor beta chains from one sample in a study of T cells in localized non-small cell lung cancer. The protocol was immunoSEQ multiplex PCR, while the TCRdb copy is restricted to in-frame clones and leaves out a portion. The table shows about 35,000 clones, with almost 90% occurring only once. The specimen comprised peripheral blood, sampled before any cancer treatment. The receptors here all came from a man aged 35 to 69 with stage I lung adenocarcinoma. The conserved cysteine and the conserved F or W are not part of the CDR3 here. Size tells how often a clone was seen (once, few, many) or the class of an expanded clone, and some rows leave it out.

V gene: TRBV29-1; clone size: NA; CDR3 protein: SVDRATGELF
V gene: TRBV6-5; clone size: once; CDR3 protein: ASSSRRSLSGNTIY
V gene: TRBV7-2; clone size: NA; CDR3 protein: ASSLRGYTFTSGANVLT
V gene: TRBV11-2; clone size: NA; CDR3 protein: ASSLGRVAGELF
V gene: TRBV10-2; clone size: NA; CDR3 protein: ASSRGTGPSNEQY
V gene: TRBV6-1; clone size: NA; CDR3 protein: ATRGENYEQY
V gene: TRBV19; clone size: NA; CDR3 protein: ASSPGGGPAYEQY
V gene: TRBV2; clone size: NA; CDR3 protein: ASSAGLQNTEAF
V gene: TRBV5-8; clone size: NA; CDR3 protein: ASSAPGLGLQETQY
V gene: TRBV29-1; clone size: once; CDR3 protein: SARVQDYEQY
V gene: TRBV9; clone size: NA; CDR3 protein: ASSPRDSVVNNEQF
V gene: TRBV2; clone size: NA; CDR3 protein: ATQIGGGELF
V gene: TRBV5-1; clone size: NA; CDR3 protein: ASSRSPGQNYEQY
V gene: TRBV6-5; clone size: NA; CDR3 protein: ASSFPSGNEAF
V gene: TRBV30; clone size: NA; CDR3 protein: AWSSPSSDPRGVAF
V gene: TRBV11-2; clone size: NA; CDR3 protein: ASSLVAGGFENNEQF
V gene: TRBV29-1; clone size: NA; CDR3 protein: SGRTGTTEAF
V gene: TRBV27; clone size: NA; CDR3 protein: ASSPQGRLGKLF
V gene: TRBV15; clone size: NA; CDR3 protein: ATSGTWSYGYT
V gene: TRBV5-1; clone size: NA; CDR3 protein: ASSSGTGRRTDTQY
V gene: TRBV2; clone size: once; CDR3 protein: ASNSLNTGELF
V gene: TRBV5-6; clone size: few; CDR3 protein: ASSPGGMGTEAF
V gene: TRBV5-1; clone size: once; CDR3 protein: ASSAGDTEAF
V gene: TRBV11-2; clone size: few; CDR3 protein: ASSLVSSEAF
V gene: TRBV5-1; clone size: NA; CDR3 protein: ASSLVQGTGELF
V gene: TRBV27; clone size: NA; CDR3 protein: ASSLRGTVYGYT
V gene: TRBV27; clone size: NA; CDR3 protein: ASSLGPGSEQY
V gene: TRBV7-6; clone size: NA; CDR3 protein: ASSLDVVRDTQY
V gene: TRBV11-2; clone size: NA; CDR3 protein: ASSFTVQETQY
V gene: TRBV5-4; clone size: NA; CDR3 protein: ASSFGTRTEAF
V gene: TRBV19; clone size: NA; CDR3 protein: ATLTENTEAF
V gene: TRBV18; clone size: NA; CDR3 protein: ASSPGTGSPGEQY
V gene: TRBV6-5; clone size: once; CDR3 protein: ASSYTGNSPLH
V gene: TRBV9; clone size: NA; CDR3 protein: ASSLSNLQNSPLH
V gene: TRBV6-1; clone size: NA; CDR3 protein: ASSDSRVSNQPQH
V gene: TRBV5-1; clone size: NA; CDR3 protein: ASRLDQGGYEQY
V gene: TRBV9; clone size: NA; CDR3 protein: ASSRSVGGMGNEKLF
V gene: TRBV30; clone size: few; CDR3 protein: AWTRGFNTEAF
V gene: TRBV10-3; clone size: NA; CDR3 protein: AISESKAGPVY
V gene: TRBV30; clone size: NA; CDR3 protein: AWSAIQGTNEKLF
V gene: TRBV6-9; clone size: NA; CDR3 protein: ASGGYT
V gene: TRBV30; clone size: NA; CDR3 protein: AWSVSPEQEF
V gene: TRBV11-3; clone size: NA; CDR3 protein: ASSLEGNTGELF
V gene: TRBV19; clone size: NA; CDR3 protein: ASSIPGGQPQH
V gene: TRBV19; clone size: NA; CDR3 protein: ALGVGFNQPQH
V gene: TRBV6-1; clone size: NA; CDR3 protein: ASRGTVNQPQH
V gene: TRBV4-1; clone size: NA; CDR3 protein: ASSQGQDSSEKLF
V gene: TRBV10-2; clone size: NA; CDR3 protein: ASSDSQGAKNIQY
V gene: TRBV6-6; clone size: NA; CDR3 protein: ASSPIPEAF
V gene: TRBV15; clone size: once; CDR3 protein: ATSRQGRAAF
V gene: TRBV20-1; clone size: NA; CDR3 protein: SDPPQY